This T cell receptor (beta chain) was profiled in a study of blood T cell repertoires in COVID-19. Some clones are missing from TCRdb's copy, which holds only in-frame ones; the method was immunoSEQ multiplex PCR. The table records roughly 170,000 clones, 80% to 90% of them present only once. Looked up from germline, CDR1 is SGHAT and CDR2 is FQNNGV. The CDR3 is 17 amino acids. The ends were cut back, 5 bases at V and 1 base at J, with 20 bases in the middle. Sample: peripheral blood. The chain combines TRBV11-2 with TRBJ2-5, with no clear D. The sequence was collected from a man aged 40-49 years who had recovered from COVID-19. The CDR3 loop reads CASSLRQSLTGQETQYF. CDR3 bases: TGTGCCAGCAGCCTGAGACAAAGTCTAACCGGCCAAGAGACCCAGTACTTC.